A selection of T cell receptor beta chains follows, all from one sample in a study of cytomegalovirus exposure and HLA in healthy donors. Sequencing was performed with immunoSEQ multiplex PCR; in TCRdb, only in-frame clones are kept and a portion is missing. The sample holds approximately 110,000 clones. The specimen sequenced was PBMCs. The receptors shown here come from a man between 18 and 29 years old in good health and CMV-seronegative. CDR3s include the opening cysteine and the closing phenylalanine or tryptophan. A D gene is named only where the DNA matches it firmly.

CDR3 protein | CDR3 DNA | V gene | D gene | J gene
CATRAAGVQYEQYF | TGTGCCACCCGAGCAGCGGGAGTCCAATACGAGCAGTACTTC | TRBV27 | TRBD2 | TRBJ2-7
CASRRTGGTEAFF | TGCGCCAGTCGACGGACAGGTGGCACTGAAGCTTTCTTT | TRBV5-1 | TRBD1 | TRBJ1-1
CASSSPPYNEQFF | TGTGCCAGCAGCTCCCCTCCCTACAATGAGCAGTTCTTC | TRBV11-2 | NA | TRBJ2-1
CASRQRTQKTAEAFF | TGTGCCAGCAGACAAAGAACCCAAAAAACAGCTGAAGCTTTCTTT | TRBV13 | NA | TRBJ1-1
CASSVNRASDTQYF | TGTGCCAGCTCAGTAAACAGGGCATCAGATACGCAGTATTTT | TRBV18 | NA | TRBJ2-3
CARSPPRAGVLFPEQYF | TGTGCCAGAAGCCCCCCTCGGGCGGGGGTTCTCTTCCCCGAGCAGTACTTC | TRBV5-3 | TRBD2 | TRBJ2-7
CASSQGTTSYEQYF | TGCGCCAGCAGCCAAGGGACTACCTCGTACGAGCAGTACTTC | TRBV4-1 | NA | TRBJ2-7
CASSSYGGTGKGYTF | TGTGCCAGCAGTAGTTACGGGGGGACAGGGAAAGGCTACACCTTC | TRBV6-6 | TRBD1 | TRBJ1-2
CASTSGTGETEAFF | TGTGCCAGCACATCCGGGACAGGGGAGACTGAAGCTTTCTTT | TRBV7-9 | TRBD1 | TRBJ1-1
CASSLQRETYSNQPQHF | TGTGCCAGCAGCTTACAACGGGAGACGTATAGCAATCAGCCCCAGCATTTT | TRBV5-6 | NA | TRBJ1-5
CASSYLGQGGNEQFF | TGCGCCAGCAGCTACTTAGGACAGGGAGGCAATGAGCAGTTCTTC | TRBV4-1 | TRBD1 | TRBJ2-1